This TCR beta chain was profiled in a study of blood T cell repertoires in COVID-19. Authors' methods: Reference gene primer amplification gave estimated nucleated cell counts. Libraries were prepared by immunoSEQ multiplex PCR; TCRdb keeps only in-frame clonotypes and omits some of them. That table supplies the V and J calls and clone size; D and trimming were determined from the DNA. The sample yields hundreds of thousands of clones, 80% to 95% seen once. This TCR was sampled from a man aged 55 to 70 with COVID-19, enrolled during active disease. The sample consisted of peripheral blood.

The CDR3 protein is CASSFDTGQISYNEQFF. CDR3 coding DNA: TGTGCCAGCAGCTTCGATACCGGACAGATCTCCTACAATGAGCAGTTCTTC. The chain is built from TRBV5-6 and TRBJ2-1, with D tentatively TRBD1 (6 bases). V shed 2 bases and J shed 0 bases, with 15 bases lying between them. CDR3 length: 17 residues. Germline V gives CDR1 SGHDT, CDR2 YYEEEE.